This TCR beta chain is drawn from a study of T cells expressing NK-cell markers. Study-wide results and limits: Specificity for HCMV among expanded NKG2C+ T cell clones was not established.

Reprocessing the 5' RACE reads, TCRdb reports a single entry for every CDR3 protein and omits DNA. With 550,000 to 600,000 distinct CDR3 sequences in the sample, the ten largest clones hold under 4.5%. There are 14 residues in the CDR3. Germline V gene lookup returns CDR1 SNHLY and CDR2 FYNNEI. Of note for this clonotype: Its antigen is unidentified.

The V call is TRBV2, the J call TRBJ2-1; TCRdb's D call, TRBD2, is unchecked because there is no DNA. The source material was blood T cells: a sorted CD56 or NKG2C T cell subset, CD4+ or CD8+ T cells, or bulk PBMC T cells (not recorded which). This sequence originates from a man aged 18 to 30 in good health. CDR3 sequence reads: CASSLALGSDEQFF.